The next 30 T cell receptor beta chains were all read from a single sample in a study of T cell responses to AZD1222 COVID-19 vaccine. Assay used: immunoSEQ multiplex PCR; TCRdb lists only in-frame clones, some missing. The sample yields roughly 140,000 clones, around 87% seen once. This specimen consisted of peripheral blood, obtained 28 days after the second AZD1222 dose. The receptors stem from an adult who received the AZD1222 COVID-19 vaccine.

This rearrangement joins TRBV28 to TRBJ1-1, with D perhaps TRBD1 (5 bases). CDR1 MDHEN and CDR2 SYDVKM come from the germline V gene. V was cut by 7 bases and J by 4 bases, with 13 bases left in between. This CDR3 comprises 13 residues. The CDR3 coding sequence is TGTGCCAGCACAGAGGGGAGAGGCACTGAAGCTTTCTTT. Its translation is CASTEGRGTEAFF.

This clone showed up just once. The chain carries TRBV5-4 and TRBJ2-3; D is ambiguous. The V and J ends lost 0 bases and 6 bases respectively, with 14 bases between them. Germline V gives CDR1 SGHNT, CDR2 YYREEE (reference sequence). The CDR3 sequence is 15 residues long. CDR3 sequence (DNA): TGTGCCAGCAGCTTGGGACTTGGCAAAGCGGATACGCAGTATTTT. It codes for CASSLGLGKADTQYF.

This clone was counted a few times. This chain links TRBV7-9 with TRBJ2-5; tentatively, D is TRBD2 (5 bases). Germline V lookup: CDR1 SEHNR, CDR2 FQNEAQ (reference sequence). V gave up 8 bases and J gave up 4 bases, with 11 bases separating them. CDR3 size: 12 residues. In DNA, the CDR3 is TGTGCCAGCCGGAGGACCTTAGAGACCCAGTACTTC. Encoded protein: CASRRTLETQYF.

The CDR3 DNA reads TGTGCCAGCAGGTCCGGGACAGGGGTGACAGATACGCAGTATTTT. Its protein product is CASRSGTGVTDTQYF. This chain uses TRBV5-4 with TRBJ2-3; 10 bases are shared with TRBD1. Per the germline V gene, CDR1 is SGHNT and CDR2 is YYREEE (reference sequence). This CDR3 is built from 15 residues. The V segment lost 5 bases and the J segment 3 bases; nucleotides outside the gene matches: 6.

The CDR3: CASSIRQGAGELFF. CDR3 in DNA: TGTGCCAGCAGCATCCGACAGGGCGCCGGGGAGCTGTTTTTT. This chain connects TRBV7-9 to TRBJ2-2; 7 positions match TRBD1. This CDR3 contains 14 residues. Germline V gene sequence: CDR1 SEHNR, CDR2 FQNEAQ (reference sequence). V trimming: 5 bases; J trimming: 6 bases; junction bases outside the gene matches: 6.

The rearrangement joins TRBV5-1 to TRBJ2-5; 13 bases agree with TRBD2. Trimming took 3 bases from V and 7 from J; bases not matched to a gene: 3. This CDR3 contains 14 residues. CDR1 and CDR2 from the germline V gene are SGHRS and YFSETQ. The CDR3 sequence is CASSSGLAGTTQYF. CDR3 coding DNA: TGCGCCAGCAGCTCGGGACTAGCGGGGACGACCCAGTACTTC.

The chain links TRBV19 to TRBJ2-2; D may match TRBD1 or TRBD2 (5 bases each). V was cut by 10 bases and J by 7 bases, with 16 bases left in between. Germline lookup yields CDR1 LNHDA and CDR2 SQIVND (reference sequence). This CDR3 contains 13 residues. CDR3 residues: CATGARSIGELFF. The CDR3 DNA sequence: TGTGCCACCGGGGCGAGGAGTATCGGGGAGCTGTTTTTT.

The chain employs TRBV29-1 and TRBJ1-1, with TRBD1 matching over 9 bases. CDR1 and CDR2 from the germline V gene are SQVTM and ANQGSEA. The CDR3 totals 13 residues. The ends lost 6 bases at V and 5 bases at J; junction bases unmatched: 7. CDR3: CSVGTGGKTEAFF. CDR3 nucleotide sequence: TGCAGCGTCGGAACAGGGGGCAAAACTGAAGCTTTCTTT.

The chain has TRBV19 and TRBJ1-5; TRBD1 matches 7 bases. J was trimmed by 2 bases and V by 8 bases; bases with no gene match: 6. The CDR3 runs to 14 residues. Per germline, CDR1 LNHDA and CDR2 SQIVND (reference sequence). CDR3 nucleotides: TGTGCCAGTTATGAGGGGGCAGGCAATCAGCCCCAGCATTTT. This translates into CASYEGAGNQPQHF.

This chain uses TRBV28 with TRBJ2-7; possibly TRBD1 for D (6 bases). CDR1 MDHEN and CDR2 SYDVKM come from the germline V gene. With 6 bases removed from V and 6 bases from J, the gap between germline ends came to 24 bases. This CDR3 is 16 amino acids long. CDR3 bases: TGTGCCAGCAGCGAAAACGGGGCAGGGGCTCTCACCGAGCAGTACTTC. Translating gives CASSENGAGALTEQYF.

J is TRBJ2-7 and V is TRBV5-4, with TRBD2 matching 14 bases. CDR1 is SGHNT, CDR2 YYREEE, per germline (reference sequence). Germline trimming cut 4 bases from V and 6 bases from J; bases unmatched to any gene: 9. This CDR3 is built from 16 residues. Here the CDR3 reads CASSIPGLAGEGEQYF. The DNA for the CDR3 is TGTGCCAGCAGCATTCCGGGACTAGCGGGAGAAGGCGAGCAGTACTTC.

The CDR3 coding sequence is TGTGCCAGTAGGGGGACTCTTCGAAGTGGCTACACCTTC. It yields the protein CASRGTLRSGYTF. J is TRBJ1-2 and V is TRBV19; possibly TRBD1 for D (5 bases). The V gene's germline CDR1 is LNHDA and CDR2 SQIVND (reference sequence). The CDR3 has 13 residues. The V end was cut by 6 bases, the J end by 7 bases, with 15 bases between. The entire variable domain, with the rest obtained from reference TRBV19 and TRBJ1-2, is as follows: DGGITQSPKYLFRKEGQNVTLSCEQNLNHDAMYWYRQDPGQGLRLIYYSQIVNDFQKGDIAEGYSVSREKKESFPLTVTSAQKNPTAFYLCASRGTLRSGYTFGSGTRLTVV.

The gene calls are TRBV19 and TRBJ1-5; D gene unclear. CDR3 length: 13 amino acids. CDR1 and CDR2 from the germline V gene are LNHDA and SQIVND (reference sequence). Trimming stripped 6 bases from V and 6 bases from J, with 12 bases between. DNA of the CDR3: TGTGCCAGTAGCAAGGACCTATTTCAGCCCCAGCATTTT. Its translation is CASSKDLFQPQHF.

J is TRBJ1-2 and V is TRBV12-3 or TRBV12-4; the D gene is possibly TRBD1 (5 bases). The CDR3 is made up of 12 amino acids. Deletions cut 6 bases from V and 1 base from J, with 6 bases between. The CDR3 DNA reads TGTGCCAGCAGGAGGGGTAACTATGGCTACACCTTC. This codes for CASRRGNYGYTF.

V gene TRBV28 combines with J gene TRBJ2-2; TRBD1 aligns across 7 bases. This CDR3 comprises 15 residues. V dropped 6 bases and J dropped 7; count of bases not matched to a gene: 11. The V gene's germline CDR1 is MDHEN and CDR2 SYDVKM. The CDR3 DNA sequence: TGTGCCAGCAGCCCGACAGGGTCAAGAGGCGGGGAGCTGTTTTTT. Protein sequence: CASSPTGSRGGELFF.

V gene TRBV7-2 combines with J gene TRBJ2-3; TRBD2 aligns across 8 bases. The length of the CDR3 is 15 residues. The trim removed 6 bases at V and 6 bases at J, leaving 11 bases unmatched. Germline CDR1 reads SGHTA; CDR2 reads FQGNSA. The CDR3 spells CASSDQAGVYDTQYF. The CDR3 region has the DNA TGTGCCAGCAGTGACCAAGCGGGAGTATATGATACGCAGTATTTT. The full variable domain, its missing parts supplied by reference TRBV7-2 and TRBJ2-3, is GAGVSQSPSNKVTEKGKDVELRCDPISGHTALYWYRQSLGQGLEFLIYFQGNSAPDKSGLPSDRFSAERTGGSVSTLTIQRTQQEDSAVYLCASSDQAGVYDTQYFGPGTRLTVL.

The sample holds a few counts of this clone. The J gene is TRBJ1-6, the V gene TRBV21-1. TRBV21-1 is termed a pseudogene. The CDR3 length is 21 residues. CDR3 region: CASSKAATPPSPKSADSPLHF. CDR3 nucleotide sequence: TGTGCCAGCAGCAAAGCGGCCACACCACCCAGCCCCAAGTCGGCGGATTCACCCCTCCACTTT.

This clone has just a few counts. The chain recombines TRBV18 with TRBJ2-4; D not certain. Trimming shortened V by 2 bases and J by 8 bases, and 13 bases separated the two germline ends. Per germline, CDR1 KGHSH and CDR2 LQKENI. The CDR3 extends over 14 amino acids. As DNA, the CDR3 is TGTGCCAGCTCACCAAGGACCGGTCGGGACATTCAGTACTTC. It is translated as CASSPRTGRDIQYF.

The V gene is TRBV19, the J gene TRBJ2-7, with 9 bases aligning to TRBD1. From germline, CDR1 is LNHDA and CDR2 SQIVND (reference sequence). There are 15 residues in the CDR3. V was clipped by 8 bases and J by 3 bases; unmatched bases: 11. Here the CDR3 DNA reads TGTGCCAGTGCTGGGGGGACAGGGCGTTTCTACGAGCAGTACTTC. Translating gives CASAGGTGRFYEQYF.

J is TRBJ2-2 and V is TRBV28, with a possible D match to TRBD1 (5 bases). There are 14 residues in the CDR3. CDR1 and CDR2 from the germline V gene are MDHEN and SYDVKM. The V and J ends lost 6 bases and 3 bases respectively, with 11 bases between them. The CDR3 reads CASRSGLHTGELFF. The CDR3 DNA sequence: TGTGCCAGCAGATCAGGGTTGCACACCGGGGAGCTGTTTTTT.

CDR3 residues: CASSILPAGSGQPQHF. CDR3 coding DNA: TGTGCCAGTAGTATTTTGCCTGCGGGCTCTGGTCAGCCCCAGCATTTT. This rearrangement joins TRBV19 to TRBJ1-5; D unclear. The length of the CDR3 is 16 residues. V was shortened by 3 bases and J by 6 bases, with 18 bases between the two germline ends. The germline CDR1 and CDR2 sequences are LNHDA and SQIVND (reference sequence).

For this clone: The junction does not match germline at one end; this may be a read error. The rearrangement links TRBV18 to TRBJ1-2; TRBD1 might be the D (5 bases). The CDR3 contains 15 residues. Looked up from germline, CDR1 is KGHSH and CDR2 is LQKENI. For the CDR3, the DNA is TGTGCCAGCTCGCCACAGGAGCTGACGAACTATGGCTACACCTTC. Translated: CASSPQELTNYGYTF. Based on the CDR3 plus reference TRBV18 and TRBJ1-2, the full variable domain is NAGVMQNPRHLVRRRGQEARLRCSPMKGHSHVYWYRQLPEEGLKFMVYLQKENIIDESGMPKERFSAEFPKEGPSILRIQQVVRGDSAAYFCASSPQELTNYGYTFGSGTRLTVV.

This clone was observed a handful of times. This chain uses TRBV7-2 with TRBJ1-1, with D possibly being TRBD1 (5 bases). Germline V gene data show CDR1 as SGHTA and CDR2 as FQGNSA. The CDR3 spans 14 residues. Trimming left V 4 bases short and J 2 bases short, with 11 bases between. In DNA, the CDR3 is TGTGCCAGCAGCTCCTTGAGGGGTAACACTGAAGCTTTCTTT. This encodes CASSSLRGNTEAFF.

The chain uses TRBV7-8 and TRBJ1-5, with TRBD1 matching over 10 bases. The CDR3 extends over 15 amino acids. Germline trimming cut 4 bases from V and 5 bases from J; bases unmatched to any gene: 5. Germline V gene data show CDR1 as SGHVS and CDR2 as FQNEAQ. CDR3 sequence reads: CASSYDRGRDQPQHF. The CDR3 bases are TGTGCCAGCAGCTACGACAGGGGGCGGGATCAGCCCCAGCATTTT.

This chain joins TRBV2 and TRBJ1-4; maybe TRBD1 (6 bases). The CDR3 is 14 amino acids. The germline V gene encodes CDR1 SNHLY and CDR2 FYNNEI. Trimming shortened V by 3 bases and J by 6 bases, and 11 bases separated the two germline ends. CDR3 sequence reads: CASSDAGAYEKLFF. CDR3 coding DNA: TGTGCCAGCAGTGACGCGGGGGCCTATGAAAAACTGTTTTTT. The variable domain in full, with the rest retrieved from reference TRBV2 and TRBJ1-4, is EPEVTQTPSHQVTQMGQEVILRCVPISNHLYFYWYRQILGQKVEFLVSFYNNEISEKSEIFDDQFSVERPDGSNFTLKIRSTKLEDSAMYFCASSDAGAYEKLFFGSGTQLSVL.

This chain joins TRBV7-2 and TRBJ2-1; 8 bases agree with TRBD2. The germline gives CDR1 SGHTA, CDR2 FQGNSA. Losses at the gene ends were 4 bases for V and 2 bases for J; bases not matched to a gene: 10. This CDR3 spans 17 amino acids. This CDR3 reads CASSSPGGGAAYNEQFF. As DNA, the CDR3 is TGTGCCAGCAGCTCCCCCGGGGGGGGAGCGGCCTACAATGAGCAGTTCTTC.

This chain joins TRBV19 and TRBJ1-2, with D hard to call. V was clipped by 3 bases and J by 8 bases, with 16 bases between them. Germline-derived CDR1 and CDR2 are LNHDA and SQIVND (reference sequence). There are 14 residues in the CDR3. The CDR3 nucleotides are TGTGCCAGTAGTATCGGCGGCCGGCGCCCAGGCTACACCTTC. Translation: CASSIGGRRPGYTF.

This chain's CDR3 is CASSLTSQDTYEQYF. The CDR3 region has the DNA TGTGCCAGCAGCTTGACAAGTCAGGACACTTACGAGCAGTACTTC. This rearrangement joins TRBV5-5 to TRBJ2-7, with D tentatively TRBD1 (5 bases). Between the trimmed V and J ends, which lost 1 base and 4 bases, there was a span of 15 bases. The CDR3 is made up of 15 amino acids. Germline V CDR1 and CDR2: SGHKS, YYEKEE (reference sequence).

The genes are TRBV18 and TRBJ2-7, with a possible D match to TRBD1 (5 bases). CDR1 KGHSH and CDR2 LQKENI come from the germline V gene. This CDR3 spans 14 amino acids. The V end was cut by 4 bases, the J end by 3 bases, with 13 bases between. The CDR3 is CASSRVGQNYEQYF. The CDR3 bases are TGTGCCAGCTCACGCGTAGGACAAAACTACGAGCAGTACTTC. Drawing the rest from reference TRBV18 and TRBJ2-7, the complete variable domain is NAGVMQNPRHLVRRRGQEARLRCSPMKGHSHVYWYRQLPEEGLKFMVYLQKENIIDESGMPKERFSAEFPKEGPSILRIQQVVRGDSAAYFCASSRVGQNYEQYFGPGTRLTVT.

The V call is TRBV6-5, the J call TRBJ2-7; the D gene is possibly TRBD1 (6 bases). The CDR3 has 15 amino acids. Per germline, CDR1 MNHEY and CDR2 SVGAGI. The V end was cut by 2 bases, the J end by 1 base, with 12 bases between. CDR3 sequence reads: CASSYRGKGSYEQYF. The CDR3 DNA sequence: TGTGCCAGCAGTTACAGGGGGAAAGGGTCCTACGAGCAGTACTTC.